This T cell receptor (beta chain) emerged from a study of cytomegalovirus exposure and HLA in healthy donors (dated by TCRdb to the late 2010s). A note on the overall study: An earlier analysis of roughly 500 of the donors reported 276 Gb of sequence data and 117 million unique TCR beta sequences obtained from 180 million or so T cells. About 310 gigabases of sequencing data and approximately 80 million unique TCR sequences were included in an early release covering around 600 HLA-typed donors. The genetic ancestry cluster associated with self-reported Caucasian donors included over 80% of the 398 genotyped donors. The study aimed to test whether cataloging public T cell receptors could reveal signatures of past pathogen exposure. The T cell repertoires of 666 subjects were profiled by immunosequencing and related to cytomegalovirus serostatus. Besides the first cohort of under 700 subjects, a separate validation cohort made up of over a hundred different subjects was used. To predict cytomegalovirus infection status, the study brought together high-throughput TCR immunosequencing, statistical association of individual TCRs with disease status, and machine learning. A later analysis re-examined previously published TCR beta repertoires from about 670 donors and added high-resolution HLA genotyping to investigate patterns of TCR occurrence. The later analysis used no new phenotypic data to find candidate immune exposures, relying instead on TCR beta sequences and their occurrence across donors. To decide whether each TCR beta V gene segment behaved as functional or pseudogenic, an earlier analysis of approximately 590 of the donors relied on high-throughput TCR beta sequencing. Donor age, sex, ethnicity and CMV serostatus were collected together with the repertoire data. A later genetic analysis used genome-wide SNP genotypes for about 65% of the roughly 700 donors, treating that subset as a discovery cohort. All discovery cohort repertoires had been generated using a single sequencing platform. HLA typing covered class I and class II loci at four-digit resolution. The number of typed donors differed by locus: roughly 629-630 for A, B, C, DRB1 and DQB1; 500 to 550 for DQA1; over 600 for DPA1; and about 450 for DPB1. Four to six DR-DQ haplotypes were handled as single units for association and clustering because linkage in the cohort was strong. Across around 400 genotyped donors of the cohort, an average of approximately 240,000 unique TCR beta nucleotide sequences per donor were sequenced, and roughly a sixth of those sequences were non-productive. The paper's findings and limits, for the study overall: CMV serostatus was the only immune exposure information available for the cohort. In a later genetic analysis, a missense DCLRE1C variant was associated with V-gene and J-gene trimming of TCR beta chains, and the association was replicated in an independent cohort. Roughly uniform sequencing depth across donors was assumed in presence/absence analyses, although this assumption may not hold. A further reported finding was that TCR beta sequences accurately predicted the HLA-A and HLA-B alleles for most subjects in the first cohort. According to the authors, the approach could potentially be generalized to other disease states and immunological phenotypes. Correlated functional status among segregating V segments might reflect linkage disequilibrium, but an unknown experimental factor could not be ruled out. According to a later analysis, TCR association rates differed among HLA loci, with DRB1 alleles showing the most associated TCRs and HLA-C alleles showing the fewest. Some IMGT-functional V segments, including TRBV6-2 and TRBV6-3, could not be told apart with the 87-base-pair reads, so those segments were excluded. Because counts were too low, more than 15 rarely observed V segments, including chromosome 9 orphons, were left out of the earlier analysis of some 600 of the donors. A group of highly shared sequence variants was considered likely to be a technical artifact of the sequencing pipeline. In both the original and validation cohorts, the classifier was reported to diagnose cytomegalovirus status with high specificity and sensitivity. Assigning TCR associations to individual alleles was difficult when HLA alleles, especially DR and DQ, strongly co-occurred. Compared with the approximately 720-donor mean, donors in an Asian-associated ancestry cluster had fewer N-insertions in productive TCRs, according to a later genetic analysis. In a later analysis, several top co-occurrence clusters were reported to appear linked to parvovirus B19, influenza, CMV and Epstein-Barr virus. Only TCR beta chains were sequenced in this cohort, and the absence of alpha or paired-chain data limited detectable features. In a later analysis, HLA-associated TCR beta chains were found to be more clonally expanded and to have lower generation probabilities than equally common non-associated chains. A total of 164 TCR beta chains were listed by the study as associated with cytomegalovirus. Most TCR sequences were seen in very few donors, while some public TCRs were found in many individuals. In a later analysis, most CMV-associated TCR beta chains were found to appear HLA-restricted, with HLA associations seemingly driven largely by CMV exposure. HLA typing was unavailable for some donors at each locus, so association tests used only the typed subset. Broadly in line with IMGT annotations, most TCR beta V segments showed up in productive rearrangements about 87% or about 30% of the time in an earlier analysis of several hundred of the donors. In a later analysis, about 17,000 TCR beta sequences were associated with specific HLA alleles at a false discovery rate of 0.05. A few of the identified cytomegalovirus-associated TCR beta chains were confirmed in vitro to be specific for cytomegalovirus antigens.

The cohort consisted of 650 to 850 healthy bone marrow donors. Cohort members were all nominally healthy when sampled, although unrecorded immune exposures were likely present. The donor tested CMV seropositive, placing the donor among the approximately 310 seropositive members of the cohort. Each donor provided a peripheral blood sample, and peripheral blood mononuclear cells were used for TCR beta sequencing. Genomic DNA extraction from the blood cell samples was performed with the Qiagen DNeasy Blood Extraction Kit. In regard to this clone: Its antigen is currently not known.

A distance of 5 bases separates the germline ends of V and J, which lose 2 bases and 1 base respectively. Taken from cysteine to phenylalanine, the CDR3 has 13 residues. CDR3 DNA is the only sequence kept; it has 39 bases, read in frame from the first base. Per the germline V gene, MDHEN is the CDR1 and SYDVKM is the CDR2. Library preparation used the immunoSEQ multiplex PCR assay. For the multiplex PCR, a mixture combining 60 forward primers for TCR Vbeta segments and 13 reverse primers for TCR Jbeta segments was used. The CDR3 region of rearranged TCR beta genes was amplified from genomic DNA with a multiplex PCR assay. The amplified TCR beta libraries were sequenced on the Illumina HiSeq System as 87-base-pair reads. Concerning the study's data processing: A later analysis counted 75 million to 100 million unique TCR beta chains across the 500 to 850 repertoires, and roughly 11 million of these chains were shared by at least two donors. To remove PCR and sequencing errors, raw reads were error-corrected and collapsed into unique sequences using a nearest-neighbor algorithm that merged closely related sequences. To assign V, D and J gene segments, CDR3 sequences were aligned to IMGT reference sequences. For a sequence to be retained, at least a six-nucleotide match to both a V gene segment and a J gene segment was required. A rearrangement was called productive if the CDR3 had no stop codons and remained in frame with V and J, and every other rearrangement was called non-productive. CDR3 was defined according to IMGT convention as the region running from the second conserved V-encoded cysteine to the conserved J-encoded phenylalanine. In an earlier analysis of roughly 580 of the donors, sequences lacking an unambiguous match to a single V gene segment were excluded. An earlier analysis of about 600 of the donors called V segments functional above 56.7% productive rearrangements and segregating when the between-donor standard deviation exceeded 5%. A statistical classification framework was built to diagnose cytomegalovirus status from the catalog of TCR beta chain sequences. In a later analysis, V and J genes were assigned by comparing TCR nucleotide sequences against IMGT/GENE-DB human TR gene sequences. A later analysis assigned CDR3 sequences and most-parsimonious VDJ recombination scenarios with the TCRdist pipeline. In a later analysis, every TCR beta chain was defined by the combination of its CDR3 amino acid sequence and its V-gene family, and reads without a unique V-gene family were dropped. A later analysis removed 500 to 600 highly shared, low-generation-probability nucleotide sequences to deal with suspected cross-contamination and a sequencing artifact. In a later analysis, a clonal expansion index was calculated for each public chain from normalized within-repertoire ranks of inferred template counts. A later analysis computed generation probabilities with a VDJ recombination model fitted to out-of-frame rearrangements, and checked the results against IGoR. In a later analysis, hypergeometric tests were used to score TCR-TCR, TCR-HLA and TCR-CMV co-occurrence, with a repertoire-size bias correction applied to TCR pairs. In a later analysis, false discovery rates were estimated by permuting HLA or CMV assignments 20 times. In a later analysis, co-occurring TCRs were grouped with DBSCAN, and TCRdist sequence similarity was added when clustering was performed within HLA-allele-positive subsets. Repertoires with fewer than 30,000 or more than 120,000 public chains were left out of co-occurrence clustering, as were about 5 repertoires with anomalous nucleotide sharing. TCRdb's version of the immuneACCESS table is confined to in-frame rearrangements and falls short of the full clone set. An unresolved V gene accounts for under half of the shortfall where checked; the remainder is of unknown origin. D and trimming were read from the DNA, whereas the V and J calls and clone size are those reported in that table. The table for this sample lists fewer than 100,000 clones. The leading ten clones occupy 3% to 4% of the sample.

Recombination connected TRBV28 to TRBJ1-1; no D gene can be assigned with confidence. The origin of this receptor is a man younger than 35 in good health and CMV-seropositive. The sample consisted of PBMCs. Here is the DNA: TGTGCCAGCAGTTTAATGAGGAACACTGAAGCTTTCTTT. It is translated as CASSLMRNTEAFF.